This TCR beta chain was profiled in a study of molecular identifiers for immune sequencing clone quantification. At the level of the study: Four of five splits of RNA from approximately 22,000 or 94,000 naive CD8 cells were sequenced in replicates.

A CD8+CD4-CCR7+CD45RA+ phenotype served as the sorting definition for naive CD8 T cells. Details on this clonotype: Its specificity is not known.

TCRdb fed the PCR reads into MiXCR, producing one record per CDR3 protein. The data contain under 600,000 distinct CDR3 sequences, around 25% of them seen just once; the ten biggest clones take up 0.76%. General observations from the study: Clones exceeding 20 RNA copies carried over 99% of effector molecules but under 1% of naive-cell molecules. Barcode collisions between identical TCR molecules could shrink estimates of highly expanded clone sizes.

The germline V gene has CDR1 KGHDR and CDR2 SFDVKD. The V and J ends lost 3 bases and 6 bases respectively, with 5 bases between them. The length of the CDR3 is 12 residues. The sequence was collected from a human donor in good health. Some libraries in this study had Jurkat cell RNA spiked in. This chain uses TRBV24-1 with TRBJ2-1; D gene ambiguous. Sequencing was performed on naive CD8+ T cells from blood, with Jurkat cell RNA spiked in. Sample subset: FACS-sorted CD8+CD4-CCR7+CD45RA+ naive T cells. CDR3 sequence reads: CATSDGVNEQFF. The DNA for the CDR3 is TGTGCCACCAGTGATGGAGTCAATGAGCAGTTCTTC.